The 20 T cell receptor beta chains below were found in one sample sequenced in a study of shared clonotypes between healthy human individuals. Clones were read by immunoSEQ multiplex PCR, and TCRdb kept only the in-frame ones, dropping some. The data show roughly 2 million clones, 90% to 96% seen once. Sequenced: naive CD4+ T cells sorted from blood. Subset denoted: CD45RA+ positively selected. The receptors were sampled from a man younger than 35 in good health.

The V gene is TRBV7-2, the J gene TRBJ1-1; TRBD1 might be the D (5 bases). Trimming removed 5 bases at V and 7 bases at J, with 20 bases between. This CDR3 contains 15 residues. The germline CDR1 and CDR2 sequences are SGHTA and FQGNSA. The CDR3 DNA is TGTGCCAGCAGCCTTTTGCATCAGGGTAGGGTTGAAGCTTTCTTT. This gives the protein CASSLLHQGRVEAFF.

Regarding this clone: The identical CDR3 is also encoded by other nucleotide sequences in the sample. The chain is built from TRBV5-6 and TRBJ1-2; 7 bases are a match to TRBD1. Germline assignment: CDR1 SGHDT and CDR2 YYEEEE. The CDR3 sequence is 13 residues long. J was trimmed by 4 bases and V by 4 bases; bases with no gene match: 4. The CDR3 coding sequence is TGTGCCAGCAGCCCTACAGGGGTCTATGGCTACACCTTC. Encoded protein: CASSPTGVYGYTF.

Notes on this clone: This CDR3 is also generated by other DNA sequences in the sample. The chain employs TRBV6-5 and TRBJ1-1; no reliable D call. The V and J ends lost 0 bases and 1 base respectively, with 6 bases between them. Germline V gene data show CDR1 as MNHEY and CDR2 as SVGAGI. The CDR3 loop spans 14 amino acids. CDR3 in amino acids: CASSYSPQNTEAFF. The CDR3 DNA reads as TGTGCCAGCAGTTACTCGCCGCAGAACACTGAAGCTTTCTTT.

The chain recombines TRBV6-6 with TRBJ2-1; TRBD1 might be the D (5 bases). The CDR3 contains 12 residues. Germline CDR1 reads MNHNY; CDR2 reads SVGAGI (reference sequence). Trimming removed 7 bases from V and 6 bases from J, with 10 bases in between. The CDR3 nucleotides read TGTGCCAGCAAAGGACAATTCAATGAGCAGTTCTTC. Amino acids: CASKGQFNEQFF.

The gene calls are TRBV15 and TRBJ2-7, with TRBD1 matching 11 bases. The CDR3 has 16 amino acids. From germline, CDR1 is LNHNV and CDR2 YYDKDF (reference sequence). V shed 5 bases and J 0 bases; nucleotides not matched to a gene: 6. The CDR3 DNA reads TGTGCCACCAGCCGGTGGGGGACAGGGGGCTCCTACGAGCAGTACTTC. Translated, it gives CATSRWGTGGSYEQYF.

DNA of the CDR3: TGTGCCAGCAGCTTAGTTGCCACCACAACCACAGATACGCAGTATTTT. It translates to CASSLVATTTTDTQYF. The gene calls are TRBV7-9 and TRBJ2-3, with D hard to call. With 1 base removed from V and 2 bases from J, the gap between germline ends came to 13 bases. The CDR3 runs 16 residues. Germline V gene data show CDR1 as SEHNR and CDR2 as FQNEAQ (reference sequence).

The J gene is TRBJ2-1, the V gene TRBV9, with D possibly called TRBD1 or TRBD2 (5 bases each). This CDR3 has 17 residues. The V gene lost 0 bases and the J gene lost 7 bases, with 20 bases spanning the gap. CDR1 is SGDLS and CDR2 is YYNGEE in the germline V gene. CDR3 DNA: TGTGCCAGCAGCGTAGACTGGCGGCAGTACTGGGGGAATGAGCAGTTCTTC. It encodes CASSVDWRQYWGNEQFF.

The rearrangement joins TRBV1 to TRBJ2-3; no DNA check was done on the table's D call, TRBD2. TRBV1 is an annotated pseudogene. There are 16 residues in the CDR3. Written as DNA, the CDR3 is TGCACCAGCAGCCAAGAGGGGGGGGGCCCGACAGATACGCAGTATTTT. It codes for CTSSQEGGGPTDTQYF.

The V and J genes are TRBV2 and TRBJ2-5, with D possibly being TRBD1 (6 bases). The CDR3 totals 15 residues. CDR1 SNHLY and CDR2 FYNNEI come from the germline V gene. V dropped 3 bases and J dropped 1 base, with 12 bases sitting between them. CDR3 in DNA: TGTGCCAGCAGTGACGCAGGGGCCCCCCAAGAGACCCAGTACTTC. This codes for CASSDAGAPQETQYF.

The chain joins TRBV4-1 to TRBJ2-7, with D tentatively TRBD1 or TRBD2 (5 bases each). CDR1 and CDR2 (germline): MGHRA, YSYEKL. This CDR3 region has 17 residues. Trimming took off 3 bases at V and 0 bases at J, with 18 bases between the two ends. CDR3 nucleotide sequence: TGCGCCAGCAGCCAGGTGGGCCCCCGGGACGGCTCCTACGAGCAGTACTTC. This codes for CASSQVGPRDGSYEQYF.

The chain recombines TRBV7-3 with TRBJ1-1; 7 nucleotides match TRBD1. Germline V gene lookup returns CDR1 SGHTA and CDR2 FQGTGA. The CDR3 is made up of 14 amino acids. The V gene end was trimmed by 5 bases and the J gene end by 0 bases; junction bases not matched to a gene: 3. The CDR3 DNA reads TGTGCCAGCAGCCCCGGACAGGTGAACACTGAAGCTTTCTTT. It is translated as CASSPGQVNTEAFF.

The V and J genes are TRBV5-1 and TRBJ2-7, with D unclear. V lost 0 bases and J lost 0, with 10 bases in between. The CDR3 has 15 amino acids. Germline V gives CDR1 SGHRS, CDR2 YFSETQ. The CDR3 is CASSLATVSSYEQYF. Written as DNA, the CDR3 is TGCGCCAGCAGCTTGGCAACGGTTAGCTCCTACGAGCAGTACTTC.

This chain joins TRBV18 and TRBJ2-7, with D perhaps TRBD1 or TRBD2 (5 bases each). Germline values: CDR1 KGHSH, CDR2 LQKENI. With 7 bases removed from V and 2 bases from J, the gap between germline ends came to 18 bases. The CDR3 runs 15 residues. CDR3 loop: CASWAGTAFTYEQYF. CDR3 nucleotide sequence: TGTGCCAGCTGGGCCGGGACGGCATTTACCTACGAGCAGTACTTC.

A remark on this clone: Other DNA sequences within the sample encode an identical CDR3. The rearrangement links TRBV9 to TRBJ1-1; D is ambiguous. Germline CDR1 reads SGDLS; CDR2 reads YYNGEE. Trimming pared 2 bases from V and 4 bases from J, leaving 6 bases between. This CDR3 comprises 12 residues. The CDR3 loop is CASSVEGTEAFF. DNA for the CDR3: TGTGCCAGCAGCGTGGAGGGCACTGAAGCTTTCTTT.

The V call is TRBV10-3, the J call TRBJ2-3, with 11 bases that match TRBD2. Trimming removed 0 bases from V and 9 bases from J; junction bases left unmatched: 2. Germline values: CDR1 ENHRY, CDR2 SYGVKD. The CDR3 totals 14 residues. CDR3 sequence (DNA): TGTGCCATCAGTGAGTCTAGCGGGAGGGGAACGCAGTATTTT. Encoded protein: CAISESSGRGTQYF.

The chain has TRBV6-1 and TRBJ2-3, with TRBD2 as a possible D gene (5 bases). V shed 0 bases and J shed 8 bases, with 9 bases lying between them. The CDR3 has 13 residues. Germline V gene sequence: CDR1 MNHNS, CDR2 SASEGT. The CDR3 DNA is TGTGCCAGCAGTGAAGCCGGGAAGAGTACGCAGTATTTT. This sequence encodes CASSEAGKSTQYF.

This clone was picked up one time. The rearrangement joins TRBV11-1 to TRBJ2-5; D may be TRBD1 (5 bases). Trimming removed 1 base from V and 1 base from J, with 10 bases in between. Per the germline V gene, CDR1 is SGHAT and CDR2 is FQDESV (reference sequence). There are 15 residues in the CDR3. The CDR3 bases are TGTGCCAGCAGCTTAGACGCAGGGTCCCAAGAGACCCAGTACTTC. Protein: CASSLDAGSQETQYF.

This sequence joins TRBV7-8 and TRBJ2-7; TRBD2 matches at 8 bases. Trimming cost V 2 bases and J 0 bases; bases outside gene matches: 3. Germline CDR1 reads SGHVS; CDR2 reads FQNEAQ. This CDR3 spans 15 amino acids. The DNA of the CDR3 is TGTGCCAGCAGCTTAATTCGGGAGGGCTCCTACGAGCAGTACTTC. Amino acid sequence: CASSLIREGSYEQYF.

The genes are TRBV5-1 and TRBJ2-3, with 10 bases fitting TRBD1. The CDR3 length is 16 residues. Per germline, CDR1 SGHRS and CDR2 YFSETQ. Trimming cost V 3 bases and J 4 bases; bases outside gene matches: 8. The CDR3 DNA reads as TGCGCCAGCAGCTGGGGACAGGGGAGTATCGCAGATACGCAGTATTTT. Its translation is CASSWGQGSIADTQYF.

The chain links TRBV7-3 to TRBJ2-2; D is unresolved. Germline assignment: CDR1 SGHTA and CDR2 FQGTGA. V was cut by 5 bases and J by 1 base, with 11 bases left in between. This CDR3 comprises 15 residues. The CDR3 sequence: CASSLRAKNTGELFF. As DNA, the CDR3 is TGTGCCAGCAGCCTCCGGGCTAAGAACACCGGGGAGCTGTTTTTT.